This is a list of T cell receptor beta chains from one sample in a study of control samples from healthy donors and cancer patients. Profiling relied on immunoSEQ multiplex PCR, and the TCRdb table lists in-frame clones only, not all of them. The sample lists some 51,000 clones, approximately 88% occurring once. The sample taken for sequencing was blood. The source of these receptors is a man in his forties or fifties in good health. CDR3s include the opening cysteine and the closing phenylalanine or tryptophan. Each record gives: D gene, V gene, clone size, J gene, CDR3 protein, CDR3 DNA. The D gene is left open where the match is weak. Clone size is not always given. Where it is, it says once, few, many or a class for expanded clones.

TRBD2	TRBV7-9	.	TRBJ2-1	CASSRTSGSLYEQFF	TGTGCCAGCAGCAGGACTAGCGGGAGTCTCTATGAGCAGTTCTTC
.	TRBV28	.	TRBJ1-5	CASSLRVNSNQPQHF	TGTGCCAGCAGTTTGAGGGTAAATAGCAATCAGCCCCAGCATTTT
TRBD1	TRBV29-1	.	TRBJ1-2	CSVAPGQGNYGYTF	TGCAGCGTGGCCCCGGGACAGGGAAACTATGGCTACACCTTC
TRBD1	TRBV7-9	once	TRBJ2-7	CASGGTGTEQYF	TGTGCCAGCGGCGGGACAGGGACCGAGCAGTACTTC
.	TRBV28	.	TRBJ1-1	CASSLPEGSTEAFF	TGTGCCAGCAGTTTACCAGAAGGTAGCACTGAAGCTTTCTTT
.	TRBV7-7	.	TRBJ1-1	CASSLAGGVTEAFF	TGTGCCAGCAGCTTAGCGGGGGGGGTTACTGAAGCTTTCTTT
TRBD1	TRBV7-2	.	TRBJ1-4	CASSFHGTGIGVGEKLFF	TGTGCCAGCAGCTTTCACGGGACAGGGATCGGTGTTGGTGAAAAACTGTTTTTT
TRBD1	TRBV4-3	.	TRBJ2-7	CASSQAGTGSYEQYF	TGCGCCAGCAGCCAAGCCGGGACAGGCTCCTACGAGCAGTACTTC
.	TRBV19	.	TRBJ2-6	CASSRGTHSGANVLTF	TGTGCCAGTAGTAGAGGGACGCACTCTGGGGCCAACGTCCTGACTTTC
.	TRBV29-1	.	TRBJ2-7	CSVVLGIGEQYF	TGCAGCGTTGTTCTGGGTATAGGCGAGCAGTACTTC
TRBD1	TRBV5-4	.	TRBJ2-5	CASSFGQVGTQYF	TGTGCCAGCAGCTTTGGACAGGTTGGGACCCAGTACTTC
.	TRBV7-8	.	TRBJ1-5	CASSLYQGSNQPQHF	TGTGCCAGCAGCTTATATCAGGGATCTAATCAGCCCCAGCATTTT
.	TRBV19	.	TRBJ1-4	CASSIDSIRGKLFF	TGTGCCAGTAGTATAGATTCAATTAGGGGAAAACTGTTTTTT
.	TRBV19	.	TRBJ2-7	CASSIADSSYEQYF	TGTGCCAGTAGTATAGCGGACTCCAGCTACGAGCAGTACTTC
.	TRBV11-2	.	TRBJ2-5	CASSLVLGQETQYF	TGTGCCAGCAGCTTAGTATTAGGTCAAGAGACCCAGTACTTC
.	TRBV3-1/TRBV3-2	.	TRBJ2-5	CASSQDRGSQETQYF	TGTGCCAGCAGCCAAGACCGAGGATCACAAGAGACCCAGTACTTC
.	TRBV18	.	TRBJ2-1	CASSAGVDEQFF	TGTGCCAGCTCGGCAGGGGTGGATGAGCAGTTCTTC
.	TRBV30	once	TRBJ2-2	CAWSLAGRTGELFF	TGTGCCTGGAGTTTGGCAGGGCGAACCGGGGAGCTGTTTTTT
TRBD1	TRBV28	once	TRBJ1-2	CASSSGQGGYGYTF	TGTGCCAGCAGTTCGGGACAGGGGGGTTATGGCTACACCTTC
.	TRBV6-6	.	TRBJ1-5	CASSPLGGQPQHF	TGTGCCAGCAGCCCCTTGGGGGGACAGCCCCAGCATTTT
.	TRBV14	.	TRBJ1-2	CASSHLGGEYGYTF	TGTGCCAGCAGCCACTTAGGGGGGGAATATGGCTACACCTTC
.	TRBV6-5	.	TRBJ1-4	CASRKANEKLFF	TGTGCCAGCAGGAAGGCTAATGAAAAACTGTTTTTT
TRBD1	TRBV13	.	TRBJ1-2	CASSSGQWGGYTF	TGTGCCAGCAGCTCGGGACAGTGGGGAGGCTACACCTTC
.	TRBV9	.	TRBJ2-7	CASSPQGHEQYF	TGTGCCAGCAGCCCACAAGGGCACGAGCAGTACTTC
.	TRBV2	.	TRBJ2-7	CASTILPTEQYF	TGTGCCAGCACAATCCTTCCCACCGAGCAGTACTTC
.	TRBV3-1/TRBV3-2	.	TRBJ2-5	CASSQDITSRETQYF	TGTGCCAGCAGCCAAGATATAACGTCGAGGGAGACCCAGTACTTC
TRBD2	TRBV5-6	.	TRBJ2-3	CASSFSGNTDTQYF	TGTGCCAGCAGCTTTAGCGGGAACACAGATACGCAGTATTTT
TRBD1	TRBV11-2	.	TRBJ2-2	CASSLGTGTGELFF	TGTGCCAGCAGCTTGGGGACAGGGACCGGGGAGCTGTTTTTT
.	TRBV19	.	TRBJ2-1	CASRSDYYGNEQFF	TGTGCCAGTAGGTCAGACTATTACGGTAATGAGCAGTTCTTC
.	TRBV4-1	.	TRBJ1-1	CASSQGNTEAFF	TGCGCCAGCAGCCAGGGGAACACTGAAGCTTTCTTT
.	TRBV30	.	TRBJ1-2	CAWKGNYGYTF	TGTGCCTGGAAGGGTAACTATGGCTACACCTTC
.	TRBV1	.	TRBJ2-1	CTSSHVLAASYNEQFF	TGCACCAGCAGCCATGTACTAGCGGCCTCCTACAATGAGCAGTTCTTC
.	TRBV27	.	TRBJ2-1	CASSQIRARNDNEQFF	TGTGCCAGCAGCCAGATCCGGGCACGGAACGACAATGAGCAGTTCTTC
.	TRBV27	once	TRBJ1-1	CASSDKGGTEAFF	TGTGCCAGCAGTGACAAGGGGGGCACTGAAGCTTTCTTT
.	TRBV28	.	TRBJ2-2	CASRFTNTGELFF	TGTGCCAGCAGGTTCACGAACACCGGGGAGCTGTTTTTT
TRBD1	TRBV7-9	.	TRBJ2-3	CASLEGATQYF	TGTGCCAGCCTAGAGGGGGCTACGCAGTATTTT
.	TRBV27	.	TRBJ2-6	CASRHQTAAGANVLTF	TGTGCCAGCAGACACCAGACCGCTGCTGGGGCCAACGTCCTGACTTTC
.	TRBV25-1	.	TRBJ1-5	CASSELGRGHYNQPQHF	TGTGCCAGCAGTGAATTAGGGAGGGGACATTACAATCAGCCCCAGCATTTT
.	TRBV7-6	.	TRBJ2-1	CASSFTGDEQFF	TGTGCCAGCAGCTTCACTGGGGATGAGCAGTTCTTC
TRBD2	TRBV15	.	TRBJ2-3	CATSRPLAGRTDTQYF	TGTGCCACCAGCAGACCACTAGCGGGCCGCACAGATACGCAGTATTTT
.	TRBV7-9	.	TRBJ2-5	CASSSTSTEYQETQYF	TGTGCCAGCAGCTCAACCTCTACCGAGTACCAAGAGACCCAGTACTTC
.	TRBV5-1	.	TRBJ2-3	CASRFQGAGQDTQYF	TGCGCCAGCAGGTTCCAAGGGGCAGGTCAAGATACGCAGTATTTT
TRBD2	TRBV19	.	TRBJ2-1	CASSQALAGGSNEQFF	TGTGCCAGTTCCCAGGCGCTAGCGGGAGGTTCAAATGAGCAGTTCTTC
TRBD2	TRBV29-1	.	TRBJ2-5	CSVETGGLETQYF	TGCAGCGTTGAGACGGGAGGGTTAGAGACCCAGTACTTC
.	TRBV7-9	.	TRBJ1-6	CASSLAAGGFSPLHF	TGTGCCAGCAGCTTAGCCGCGGGGGGCTTTTCACCCCTCCACTTT
.	TRBV28	.	TRBJ1-2	CASSFYNYGYTF	TGTGCCAGCAGTTTCTATAACTATGGCTACACCTTC
.	TRBV9	.	TRBJ1-3	CASSATDISGNTIYF	TGTGCCAGCAGCGCGACAGATATCTCTGGAAACACCATATATTTT
TRBD2	TRBV27	.	TRBJ2-7	CASSPRLAGLTSYEQYF	TGTGCCAGCAGTCCCCGACTAGCGGGCCTGACATCCTACGAGCAGTACTTC
TRBD1	TRBV4-1	.	TRBJ2-2	CASSQEPQGAGELFF	TGCGCCAGCAGCCAAGAACCACAGGGGGCCGGGGAGCTGTTTTTT
TRBD1	TRBV25-1	.	TRBJ1-4	CASKGQGTNEKLFF	TGTGCCAGCAAGGGACAGGGTACTAATGAAAAACTGTTTTTT
.	TRBV7-9	.	TRBJ1-1	CASRLQLNTEAFF	TGTGCCAGCAGATTACAGCTGAACACTGAAGCTTTCTTT
TRBD2	TRBV6-6	.	TRBJ2-1	CASSYSLAGYEQFF	TGTGCCAGCAGTTACTCACTAGCGGGATATGAGCAGTTCTTC
.	TRBV5-1	.	TRBJ1-1	CASSLDPQGSEAFF	TGCGCCAGCAGCTTGGATCCCCAGGGGTCTGAAGCTTTCTTT
.	TRBV11-2	.	TRBJ2-5	CASSWGAGGQETQYF	TGTGCCAGCAGCTGGGGGGCGGGCGGGCAAGAGACCCAGTACTTC
TRBD2	TRBV20-1	.	TRBJ2-1	CSASEGGRPWNEQFF	TGCAGTGCTAGTGAGGGCGGGAGGCCGTGGAATGAGCAGTTCTTC
TRBD2	TRBV2	.	TRBJ2-7	CASRAGTSGPWAYEQYF	TGTGCCAGCAGGGCCGGGACTAGCGGTCCTTGGGCCTACGAGCAGTACTTC
TRBD1	TRBV2	.	TRBJ2-1	CASTPIGQGKGSYNEQFF	TGTGCCAGCACCCCGATAGGACAGGGTAAAGGCTCCTACAATGAGCAGTTCTTC
.	TRBV29-1	once	TRBJ2-3	CSVRSGALVDTQYF	TGCAGCGTTCGTTCGGGAGCGCTTGTAGATACGCAGTATTTT
.	TRBV4-1	.	TRBJ2-3	CASSQFDGDGYTDTQYF	TGCGCCAGCAGCCAATTCGATGGGGACGGCTACACAGATACGCAGTATTTT